Listed here are 7 T cell receptor beta chains from one sample, sequenced in a study of blood T cell repertoires in COVID-19. Some clones are missing from TCRdb's copy, which holds only in-frame ones; the method was immunoSEQ multiplex PCR. This sample has roughly 100,000 clones, with 80% to 90% found just once. Sequencing used peripheral blood. Every receptor here comes from a man aged 45-60 years with acute or convalescent COVID-19.

This clone showed up just once. The V and J genes are TRBV2 and TRBJ1-4; TRBD1 matches 7 bases. The germline V gene encodes CDR1 SNHLY and CDR2 FYNNEI. V lost 6 bases, J lost 5 bases, and 6 bases stayed unmatched. This CDR3 is 14 amino acids long. The CDR3 DNA reads as TGTGCCAGCAGGAGAGGACAGGAGAATGAAAAACTGTTTTTT. The encoded protein is CASRRGQENEKLFF.

The V call is TRBV7-8, the J call TRBJ1-5; D might be TRBD1 (6 bases). CDR1 and CDR2 from the germline V gene are SGHVS and FQNEAQ. Trimming left V 1 base short and J 7 bases short, with 11 bases between. The CDR3 is 14 residues long. The CDR3 protein is CASSLEGGVQPQHF. The CDR3 DNA reads as TGTGCCAGCAGCTTAGAAGGGGGTGTACAGCCCCAGCATTTT.

The V and J genes are TRBV5-1 and TRBJ2-3, with 8 bases that match TRBD1. V was pared by 4 bases and J by 3 bases, with 7 bases of the junction left unmatched. Germline V gives CDR1 SGHRS, CDR2 YFSETQ. CDR3 size: 15 residues. The CDR3 bases are TGCGCCAGCAGCGTAACAGGGGGAGCGACAGATACGCAGTATTTT. Its translation is CASSVTGGATDTQYF.

V is TRBV25-1 and J is TRBJ2-7; TRBD2 might be the D (6 bases). Trimming stripped 5 bases from V and 3 bases from J, with 11 bases between. CDR1 and CDR2 (germline): MGHDK, SYGVNS. CDR3 length: 13 amino acids. The DNA for the CDR3 is TGTGCCAGCAGTCCCGGGAGACTCTACGAGCAGTACTTC. Translated: CASSPGRLYEQYF.

The chain couples TRBV12-3 or TRBV12-4 to TRBJ2-7; 9 positions agree with TRBD2. CDR3 length: 12 residues. The J segment lost 7 bases and the V segment lost 3 bases, leaving 1 base of the junction unmatched. CDR3 in amino acids: CASSFGLAEQYF. CDR3 coding DNA: TGTGCCAGCAGTTTCGGACTAGCGGAGCAGTACTTC.

The rearrangement joins TRBV11-3 to TRBJ2-3; D is perhaps TRBD2 (5 bases). V was pared by 2 bases and J by 2 bases, with 14 bases between. Looked up from germline, CDR1 is SGHNT and CDR2 is YENEEA. The CDR3 runs 16 residues. CDR3 in DNA: TGTGCCAGCAGCTTAAGCGCGGGTAACCCCACAGATACGCAGTATTTT. Its protein product is CASSLSAGNPTDTQYF.

The chain links TRBV6-5 to TRBJ2-1, with 10 bases matching TRBD2. CDR1 is MNHEY and CDR2 is SVGAGI in the germline V gene. This CDR3 region has 15 residues. After removal of 6 bases from V and 3 bases from J, the junction contained 5 bases not matched to a gene. CDR3 DNA sequence: TGTGCCAGCAGCCAACTAGCGGGAAACTACAATGAGCAGTTCTTC. Amino acid sequence: CASSQLAGNYNEQFF.